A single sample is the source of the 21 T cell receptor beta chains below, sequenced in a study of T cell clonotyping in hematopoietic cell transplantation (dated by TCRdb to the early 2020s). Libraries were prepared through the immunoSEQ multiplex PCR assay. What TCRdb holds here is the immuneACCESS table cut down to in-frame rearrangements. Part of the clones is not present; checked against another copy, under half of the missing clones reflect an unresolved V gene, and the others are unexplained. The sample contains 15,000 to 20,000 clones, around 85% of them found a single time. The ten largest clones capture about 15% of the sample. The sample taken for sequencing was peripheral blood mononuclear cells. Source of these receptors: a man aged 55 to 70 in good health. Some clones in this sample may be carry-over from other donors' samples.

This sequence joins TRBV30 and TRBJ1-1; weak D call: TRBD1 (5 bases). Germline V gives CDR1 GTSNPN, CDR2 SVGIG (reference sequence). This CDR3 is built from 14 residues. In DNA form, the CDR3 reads TGTGCGGCACTCCTGGGGCTGATGAACACTGAAGCTTTCTTT. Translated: CAALLGLMNTEAFF.

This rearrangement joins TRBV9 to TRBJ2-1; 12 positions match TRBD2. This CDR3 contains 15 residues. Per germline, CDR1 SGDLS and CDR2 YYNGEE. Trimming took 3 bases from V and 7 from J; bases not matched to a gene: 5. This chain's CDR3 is CASSERTSGTNEQFF. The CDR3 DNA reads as TGTGCCAGCAGCGAAAGGACTAGCGGGACGAATGAGCAGTTCTTC.

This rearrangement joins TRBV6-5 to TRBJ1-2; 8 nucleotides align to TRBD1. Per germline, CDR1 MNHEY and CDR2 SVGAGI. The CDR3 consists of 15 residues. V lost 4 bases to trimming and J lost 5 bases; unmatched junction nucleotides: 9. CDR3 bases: TGTGCCAGCAGTTCGGCCCGGACAGGGTTGTATGGCTACACCTTC. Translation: CASSSARTGLYGYTF.

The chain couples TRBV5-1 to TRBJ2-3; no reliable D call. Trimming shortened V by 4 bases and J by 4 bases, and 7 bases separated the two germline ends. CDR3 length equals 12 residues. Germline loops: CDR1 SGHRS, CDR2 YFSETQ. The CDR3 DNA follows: TGCGCCAGCAGCCTGTCGGCAGATACGCAGTATTTT. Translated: CASSLSADTQYF. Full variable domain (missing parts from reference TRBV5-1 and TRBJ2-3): KAGVTQTPRYLIKTRGQQVTLSCSPISGHRSVSWYQQTPGQGLQFLFEYFSETQRNKGNFPGRFSGRQFSNSRSEMNVSTLELGDSALYLCASSLSADTQYFGPGTRLTVL.

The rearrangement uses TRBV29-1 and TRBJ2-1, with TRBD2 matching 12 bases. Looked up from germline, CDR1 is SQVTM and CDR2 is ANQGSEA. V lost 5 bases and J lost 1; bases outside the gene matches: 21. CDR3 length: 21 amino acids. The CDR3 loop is CSVYGGETGSSGRGSYNEQFF. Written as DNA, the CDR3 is TGCAGCGTTTACGGGGGGGAGACAGGGTCTAGCGGGAGGGGTTCCTACAATGAGCAGTTCTTC.

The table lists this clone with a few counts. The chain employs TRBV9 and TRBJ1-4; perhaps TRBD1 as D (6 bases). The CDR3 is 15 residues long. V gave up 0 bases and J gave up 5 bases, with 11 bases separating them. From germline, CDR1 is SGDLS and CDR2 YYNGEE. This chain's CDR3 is CASSVGGRRNEKLFF. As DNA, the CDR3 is TGTGCCAGCAGCGTAGGGGGGCGTCGCAATGAAAAACTGTTTTTT.

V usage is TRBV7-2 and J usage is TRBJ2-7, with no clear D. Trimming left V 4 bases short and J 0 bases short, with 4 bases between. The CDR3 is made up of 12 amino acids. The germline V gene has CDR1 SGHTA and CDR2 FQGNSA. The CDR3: CASSSVSYEQYF. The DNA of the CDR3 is TGTGCCAGCAGCTCGGTCTCCTACGAGCAGTACTTC.

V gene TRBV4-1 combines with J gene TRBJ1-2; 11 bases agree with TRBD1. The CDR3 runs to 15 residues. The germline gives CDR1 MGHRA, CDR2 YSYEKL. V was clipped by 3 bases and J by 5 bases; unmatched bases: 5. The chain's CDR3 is CASSHPGDRGYGYTF. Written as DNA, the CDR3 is TGCGCCAGCAGCCACCCGGGGGACAGGGGGTATGGCTACACCTTC.

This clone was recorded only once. The CDR3 DNA sequence: TGTGCCGGAAAGGGAGGGGAGGGCTACGAGCAGTACTTC. Translation gives CAGKGGEGYEQYF. The J gene is TRBJ2-7, the V gene TRBV30, with 7 bases fitting TRBD2. Trimming at V came to 8 bases and at J to 3 bases, leaving 10 bases not matched to a gene. The CDR3 covers 13 residues. Germline assignment: CDR1 GTSNPN and CDR2 SVGIG (reference sequence).

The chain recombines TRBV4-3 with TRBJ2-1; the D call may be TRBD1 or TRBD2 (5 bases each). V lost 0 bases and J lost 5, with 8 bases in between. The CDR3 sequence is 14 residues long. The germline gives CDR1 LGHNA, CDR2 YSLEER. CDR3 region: CASSQEGRDNEQFF. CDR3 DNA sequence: TGCGCCAGCAGCCAAGAGGGGCGGGACAATGAGCAGTTCTTC.

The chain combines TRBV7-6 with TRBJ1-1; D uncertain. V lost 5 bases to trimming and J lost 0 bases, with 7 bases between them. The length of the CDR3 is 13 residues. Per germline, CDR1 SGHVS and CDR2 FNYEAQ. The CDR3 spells CASSLRMNTEAFF. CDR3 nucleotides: TGTGCCAGCAGCCTCCGGATGAACACTGAAGCTTTCTTT.

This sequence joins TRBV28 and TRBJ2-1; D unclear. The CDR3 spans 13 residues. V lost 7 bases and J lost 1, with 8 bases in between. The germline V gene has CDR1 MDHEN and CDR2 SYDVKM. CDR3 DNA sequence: TGTGCCAGCACCTTAGGTTCCTACAATGAGCAGTTCTTC. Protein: CASTLGSYNEQFF.

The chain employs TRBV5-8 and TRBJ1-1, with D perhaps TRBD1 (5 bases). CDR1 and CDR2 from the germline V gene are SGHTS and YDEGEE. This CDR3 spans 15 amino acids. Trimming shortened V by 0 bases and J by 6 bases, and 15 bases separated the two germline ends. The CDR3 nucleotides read TGTGCCAGCAGCTTGGACGCCGGGGGTACCGCTGAAGCTTTCTTT. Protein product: CASSLDAGGTAEAFF.

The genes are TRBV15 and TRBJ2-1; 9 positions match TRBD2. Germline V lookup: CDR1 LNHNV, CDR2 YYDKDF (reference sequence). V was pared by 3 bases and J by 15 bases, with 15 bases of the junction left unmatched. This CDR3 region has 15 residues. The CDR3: CATSRRGLAKDIWFF. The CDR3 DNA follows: TGTGCCACCAGCAGGCGGGGACTAGCTAAGGATATTTGGTTCTTC. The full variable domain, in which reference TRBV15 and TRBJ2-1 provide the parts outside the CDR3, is DAMVIQNPRYQVTQFGKPVTLSCSQTLNHNVMYWYQQKSSQAPKLLFHYYDKDFNNEADTPDNFQSRRPNTSFCFLDIRSPGLGDTAMYLCATSRRGLAKDIWFFGPGTRLTVL.

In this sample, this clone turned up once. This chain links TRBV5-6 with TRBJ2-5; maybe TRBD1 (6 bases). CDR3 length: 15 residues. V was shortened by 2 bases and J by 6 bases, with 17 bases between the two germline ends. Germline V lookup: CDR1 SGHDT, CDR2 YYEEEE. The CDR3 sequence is CASSFGPGVGKTQYF. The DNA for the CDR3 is TGTGCCAGCAGCTTTGGGCCAGGGGTCGGGAAGACCCAGTACTTC.

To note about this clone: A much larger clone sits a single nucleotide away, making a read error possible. In DNA form, the CDR3 reads TGTGCCAGCAGTTCGGGACTCCACGCTGAAGCTTTCTTT. Translated: CASSSGLHAEAFF. The rearrangement links TRBV6-5 to TRBJ1-1; possibly TRBD1 for D (5 bases). Looked up from germline, CDR1 is MNHEY and CDR2 is SVGAGI. The CDR3 totals 13 residues. Trimming took off 4 bases at V and 6 bases at J, with 12 bases between the two ends.

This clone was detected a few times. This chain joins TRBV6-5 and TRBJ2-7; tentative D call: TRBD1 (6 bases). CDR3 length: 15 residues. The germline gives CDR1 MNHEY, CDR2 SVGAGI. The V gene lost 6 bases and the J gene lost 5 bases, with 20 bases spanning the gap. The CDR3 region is CASRLLQGWRHEQYF. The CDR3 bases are TGTGCCAGCAGGCTGTTACAGGGTTGGAGGCACGAGCAGTACTTC.

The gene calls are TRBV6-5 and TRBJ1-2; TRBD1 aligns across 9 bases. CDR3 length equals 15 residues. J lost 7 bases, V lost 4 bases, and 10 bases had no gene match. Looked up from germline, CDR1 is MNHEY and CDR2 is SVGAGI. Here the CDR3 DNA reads TGTGCCAGCAGTTCTGGACAGGGGACCCTAACTGGCTACACCTTC. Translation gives CASSSGQGTLTGYTF.

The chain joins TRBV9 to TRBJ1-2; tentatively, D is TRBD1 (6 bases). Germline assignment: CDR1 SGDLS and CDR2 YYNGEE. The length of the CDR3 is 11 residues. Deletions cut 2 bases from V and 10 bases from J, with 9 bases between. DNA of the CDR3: TGTGCCAGCAGCGTGGGACAAATCTACACCTTC. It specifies CASSVGQIYTF.

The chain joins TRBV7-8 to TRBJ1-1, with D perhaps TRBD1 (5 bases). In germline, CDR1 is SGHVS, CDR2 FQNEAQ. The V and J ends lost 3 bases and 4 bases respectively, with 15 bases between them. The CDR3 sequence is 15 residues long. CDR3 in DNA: TGTGCCAGCAGCTTGACGTCTCAGGGAGGCACTGAAGCTTTCTTT. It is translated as CASSLTSQGGTEAFF.

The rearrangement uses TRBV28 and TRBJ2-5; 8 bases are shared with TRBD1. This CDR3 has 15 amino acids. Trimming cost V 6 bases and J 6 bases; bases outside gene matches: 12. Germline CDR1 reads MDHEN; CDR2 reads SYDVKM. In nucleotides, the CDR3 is TGTGCCAGCAGCCCGCCGGGGACAGGAATTAAGACCCAGTACTTC. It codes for CASSPPGTGIKTQYF.